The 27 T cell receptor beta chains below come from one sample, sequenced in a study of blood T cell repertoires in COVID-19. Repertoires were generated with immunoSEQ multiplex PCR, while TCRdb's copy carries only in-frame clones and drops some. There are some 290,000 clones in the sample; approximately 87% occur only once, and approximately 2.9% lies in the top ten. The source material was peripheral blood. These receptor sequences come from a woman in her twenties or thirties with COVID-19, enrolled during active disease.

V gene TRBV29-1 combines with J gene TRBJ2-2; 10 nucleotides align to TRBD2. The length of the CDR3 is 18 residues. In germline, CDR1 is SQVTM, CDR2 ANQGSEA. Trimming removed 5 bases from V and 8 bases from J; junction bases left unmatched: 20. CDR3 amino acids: CSVKKREGPRGSAGELFF. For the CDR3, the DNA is TGCAGCGTTAAAAAGCGGGAGGGCCCTCGAGGGAGTGCGGGGGAGCTGTTTTTT.

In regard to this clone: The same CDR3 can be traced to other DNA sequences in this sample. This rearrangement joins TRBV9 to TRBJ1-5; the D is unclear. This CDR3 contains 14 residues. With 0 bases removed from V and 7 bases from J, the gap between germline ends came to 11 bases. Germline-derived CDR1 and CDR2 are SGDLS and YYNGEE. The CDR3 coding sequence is TGTGCCAGCAGCGTAGGGGAGGGCGGACAGCCCCAGCATTTT. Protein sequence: CASSVGEGGQPQHF.

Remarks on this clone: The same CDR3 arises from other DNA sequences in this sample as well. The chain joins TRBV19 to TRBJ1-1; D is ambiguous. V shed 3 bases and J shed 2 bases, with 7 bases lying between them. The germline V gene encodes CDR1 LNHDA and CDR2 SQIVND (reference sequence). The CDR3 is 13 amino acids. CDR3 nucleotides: TGTGCCAGTAGTATTACAGCTAACACTGAAGCTTTCTTT. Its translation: CASSITANTEAFF.

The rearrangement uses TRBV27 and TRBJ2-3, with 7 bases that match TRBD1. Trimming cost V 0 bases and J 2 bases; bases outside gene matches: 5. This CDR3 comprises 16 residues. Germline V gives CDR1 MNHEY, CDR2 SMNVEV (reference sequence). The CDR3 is CASSLSETGVTDTQYF. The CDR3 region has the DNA TGTGCCAGCAGTTTATCGGAAACAGGGGTCACAGATACGCAGTATTTT.

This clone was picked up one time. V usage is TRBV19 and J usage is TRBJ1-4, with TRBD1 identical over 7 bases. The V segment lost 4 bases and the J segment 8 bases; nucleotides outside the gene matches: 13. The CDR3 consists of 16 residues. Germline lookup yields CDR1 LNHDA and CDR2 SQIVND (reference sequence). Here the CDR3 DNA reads TGTGCCAGTAGTACTGACCTTGGCAGGGGGGTAGAAAAACTGTTTTTT. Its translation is CASSTDLGRGVEKLFF.

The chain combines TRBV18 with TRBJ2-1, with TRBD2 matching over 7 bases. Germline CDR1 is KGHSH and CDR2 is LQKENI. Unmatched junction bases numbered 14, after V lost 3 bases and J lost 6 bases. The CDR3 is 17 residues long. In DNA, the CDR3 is TGTGCCAGCTCACCCCCGTTGGGCGGGAGTCTCGGCAATGAGCAGTTCTTC. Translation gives CASSPPLGGSLGNEQFF. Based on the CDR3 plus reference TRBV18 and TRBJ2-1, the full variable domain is NAGVMQNPRHLVRRRGQEARLRCSPMKGHSHVYWYRQLPEEGLKFMVYLQKENIIDESGMPKERFSAEFPKEGPSILRIQQVVRGDSAAYFCASSPPLGGSLGNEQFFGPGTRLTVL.

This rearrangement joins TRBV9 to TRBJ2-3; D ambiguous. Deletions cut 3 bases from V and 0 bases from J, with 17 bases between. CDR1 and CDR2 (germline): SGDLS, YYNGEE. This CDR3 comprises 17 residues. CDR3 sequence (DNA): TGTGCCAGCAGCGCCGACCCCGAGGCTACAAGCACAGATACGCAGTATTTT. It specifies CASSADPEATSTDTQYF.

The CDR3 nucleotides are TGCGCCAGCAGCCAAGAGGGGGGGAGCAATCAGCCCCAGCATTTT. Its translation is CASSQEGGSNQPQHF. The gene calls are TRBV4-1 and TRBJ1-5; perhaps TRBD1 as D (5 bases). This CDR3 is 15 amino acids long. V lost 0 bases and J 1 base, leaving 7 bases between the germline ends. Germline V gene lookup returns CDR1 MGHRA and CDR2 YSYEKL.

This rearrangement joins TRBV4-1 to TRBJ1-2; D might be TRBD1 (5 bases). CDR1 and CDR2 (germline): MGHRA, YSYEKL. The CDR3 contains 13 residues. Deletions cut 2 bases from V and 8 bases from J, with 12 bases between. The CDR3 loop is CASSQIYTGGYTF. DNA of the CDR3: TGCGCCAGCAGCCAAATATACACAGGAGGCTACACCTTC.

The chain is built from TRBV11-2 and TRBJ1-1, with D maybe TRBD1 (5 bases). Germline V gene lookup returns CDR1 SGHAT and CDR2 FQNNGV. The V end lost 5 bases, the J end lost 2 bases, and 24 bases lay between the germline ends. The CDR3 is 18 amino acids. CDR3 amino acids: CASSLFVGTGGPNTEAFF. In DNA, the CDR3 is TGTGCCAGCAGCCTTTTCGTGGGGACCGGGGGTCCTAACACTGAAGCTTTCTTT.

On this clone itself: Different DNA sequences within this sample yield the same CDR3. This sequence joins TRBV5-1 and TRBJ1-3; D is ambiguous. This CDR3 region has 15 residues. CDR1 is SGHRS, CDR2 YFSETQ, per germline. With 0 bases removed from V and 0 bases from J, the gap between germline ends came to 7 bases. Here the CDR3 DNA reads TGCGCCAGCAGCTTGGACGGGTCCTCTGGAAACACCATATATTTT. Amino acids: CASSLDGSSGNTIYF.

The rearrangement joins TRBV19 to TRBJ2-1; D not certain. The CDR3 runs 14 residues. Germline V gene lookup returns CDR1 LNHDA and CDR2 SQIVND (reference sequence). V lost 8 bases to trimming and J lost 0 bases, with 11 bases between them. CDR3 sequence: CASGNWSSYNEQFF. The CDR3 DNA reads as TGTGCCAGTGGAAACTGGAGCTCCTACAATGAGCAGTTCTTC.

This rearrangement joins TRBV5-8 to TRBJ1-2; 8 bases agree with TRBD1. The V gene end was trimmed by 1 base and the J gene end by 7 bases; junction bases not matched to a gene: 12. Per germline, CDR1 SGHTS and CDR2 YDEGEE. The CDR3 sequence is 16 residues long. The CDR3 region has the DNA TGTGCCAGCAGCTTGCAGGGGGCGGGACGGCTAGGTGGCTACACCTTC. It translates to CASSLQGAGRLGGYTF.

The CDR3, as DNA: TGTGCCGCCGGCCGCAGGGGGCTTAGTCAGCCCCAGCATTTT. This encodes CAAGRRGLSQPQHF. The chain links TRBV6-5 to TRBJ1-5; 8 bases agree with TRBD1. The V gene's germline CDR1 is MNHEY and CDR2 SVGAGI. V lost 11 bases and J lost 6; bases outside the gene matches: 12. This CDR3 has 14 residues.

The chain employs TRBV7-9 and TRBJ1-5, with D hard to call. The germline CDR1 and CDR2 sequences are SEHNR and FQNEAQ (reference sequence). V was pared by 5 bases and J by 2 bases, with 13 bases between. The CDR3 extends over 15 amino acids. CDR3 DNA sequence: TGTGCCAGCAGCCCAGGAGGGTCAGGCAATCAGCCCCAGCATTTT. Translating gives CASSPGGSGNQPQHF.

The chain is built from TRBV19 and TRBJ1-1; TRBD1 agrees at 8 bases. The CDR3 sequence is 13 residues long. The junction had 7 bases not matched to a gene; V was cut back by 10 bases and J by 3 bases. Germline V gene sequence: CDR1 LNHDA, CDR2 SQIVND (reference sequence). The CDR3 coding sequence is TGTGCCACCAAACAGACAGGGGACACTGAAGCTTTCTTT. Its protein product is CATKQTGDTEAFF.

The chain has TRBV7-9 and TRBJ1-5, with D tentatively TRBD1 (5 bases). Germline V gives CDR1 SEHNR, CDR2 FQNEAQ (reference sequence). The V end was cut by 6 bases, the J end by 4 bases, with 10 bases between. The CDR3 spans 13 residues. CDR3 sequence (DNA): TGTGCCAGCAGTAAGACAGAGAATCAGCCCCAGCATTTT. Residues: CASSKTENQPQHF.

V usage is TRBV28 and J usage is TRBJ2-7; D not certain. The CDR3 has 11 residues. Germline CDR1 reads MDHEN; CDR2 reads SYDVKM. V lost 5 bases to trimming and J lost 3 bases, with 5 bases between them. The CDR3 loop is CASSQFYEQYF. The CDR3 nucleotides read TGTGCCAGCAGTCAATTCTACGAGCAGTACTTC.

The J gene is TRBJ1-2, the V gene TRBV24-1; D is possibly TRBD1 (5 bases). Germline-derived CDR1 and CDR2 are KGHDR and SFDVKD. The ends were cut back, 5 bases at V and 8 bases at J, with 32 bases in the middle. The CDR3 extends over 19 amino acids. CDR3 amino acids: CATSVPSRRVNGAKDGYTF. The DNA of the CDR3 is TGTGCCACCAGTGTTCCTTCGAGGAGGGTTAATGGGGCTAAAGACGGCTACACCTTC.

The CDR3: CASSTRSSGSSYEQYF. The DNA of the CDR3 is TGTGCCAGCAGCACTCGGTCTAGCGGGAGCTCCTACGAGCAGTACTTC. The genes are TRBV7-9 and TRBJ2-7; 10 bases agree with TRBD2. The CDR3 is 16 residues long. J gave up 0 bases and V 5 bases, and 7 bases lay outside the gene matches. CDR1 is SEHNR, CDR2 FQNEAQ, per germline (reference sequence).

The DNA of the CDR3 is TGCGCCAGCAGCGAGACTAGCGAAGGGGGTACCTACAATGAGCAGTTCTTC. This gives the protein CASSETSEGGTYNEQFF. The chain joins TRBV4-1 to TRBJ2-1, with TRBD2 matching over 8 bases. Per the germline V gene, CDR1 is MGHRA and CDR2 is YSYEKL. Unmatched junction bases numbered 11, after V lost 5 bases and J lost 2 bases. The CDR3 is made up of 17 amino acids.

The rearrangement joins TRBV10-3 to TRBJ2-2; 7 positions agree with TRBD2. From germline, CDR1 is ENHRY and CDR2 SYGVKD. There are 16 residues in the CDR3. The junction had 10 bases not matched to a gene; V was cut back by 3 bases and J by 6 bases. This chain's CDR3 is CAISEGIAGLSGELFF. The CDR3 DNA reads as TGTGCCATCAGTGAAGGAATAGCGGGCCTTTCCGGGGAGCTGTTTTTT.

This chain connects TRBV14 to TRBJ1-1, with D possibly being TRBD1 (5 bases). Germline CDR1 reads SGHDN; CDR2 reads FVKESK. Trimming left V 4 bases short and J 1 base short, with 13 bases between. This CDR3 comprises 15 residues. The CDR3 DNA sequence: TGTGCCAGCAGCCCCCGGGACTGGCAGAACACTGAAGCTTTCTTT. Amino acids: CASSPRDWQNTEAFF.

The CDR3 sequence: CASSGRGPGNTEAFF. CDR3 nucleotide sequence: TGTGCCAGCAGTGGCAGGGGGCCCGGGAACACTGAAGCTTTCTTT. This sequence joins TRBV25-1 and TRBJ1-1, with TRBD1 matching 8 bases. V lost 4 bases and J lost 1; bases outside the gene matches: 5. Per germline, CDR1 MGHDK and CDR2 SYGVNS. This CDR3 region has 15 residues. The whole variable domain, filled in from reference TRBV25-1 and TRBJ1-1, reads EADIYQTPRYLVIGTGKKITLECSQTMGHDKMYWYQQDPGMELHLIHYSYGVNSTEKGDLSSESTVSRIRTEHFPLTLESARPSHTSQYLCASSGRGPGNTEAFFGQGTRLTVV.

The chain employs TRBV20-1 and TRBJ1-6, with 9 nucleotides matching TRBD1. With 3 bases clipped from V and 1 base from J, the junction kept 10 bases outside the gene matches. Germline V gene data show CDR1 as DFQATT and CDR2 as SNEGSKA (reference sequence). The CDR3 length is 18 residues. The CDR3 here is CSASRTGAAGSYNSPLHF. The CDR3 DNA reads TGCAGTGCTAGTAGGACAGGGGCGGCAGGGTCCTATAATTCACCCCTCCACTTT.

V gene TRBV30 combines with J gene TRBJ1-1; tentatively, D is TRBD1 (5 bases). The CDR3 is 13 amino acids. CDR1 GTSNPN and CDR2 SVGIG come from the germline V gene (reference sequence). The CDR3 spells CVCLRGGNTEAFF. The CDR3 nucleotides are TGTGTCTGCCTAAGGGGCGGAAACACTGAAGCTTTCTTT.

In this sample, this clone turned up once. CDR3 region: CASSSTEWSGQSRGYTF. CDR3 coding DNA: TGTGCCAGCTCATCAACGGAATGGAGTGGACAGAGTCGCGGCTACACCTTC. This chain joins TRBV18 and TRBJ1-2; tentative D call: TRBD1 (6 bases). Germline loops: CDR1 KGHSH, CDR2 LQKENI. There are 17 residues in the CDR3. Trimming took 5 bases from V and 8 from J, leaving 27 bases between them.